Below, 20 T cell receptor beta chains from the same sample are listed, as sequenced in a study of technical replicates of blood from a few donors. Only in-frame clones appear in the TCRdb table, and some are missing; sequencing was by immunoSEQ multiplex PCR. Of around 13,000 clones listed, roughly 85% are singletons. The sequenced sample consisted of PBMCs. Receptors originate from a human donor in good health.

CDR3 sequence: CASSYQGSQATNEQYF. Here the CDR3 DNA reads TGTGCCAGCAGTTATCAGGGATCTCAGGCAACGAACGAGCAGTACTTC. The chain has TRBV6-9 and TRBJ2-7, with D perhaps matching TRBD1 (5 bases). V was pared by 2 bases and J by 5 bases, with 19 bases between. Germline CDR1 MNHGY, CDR2 SVAAGI. The CDR3 contains 16 residues.

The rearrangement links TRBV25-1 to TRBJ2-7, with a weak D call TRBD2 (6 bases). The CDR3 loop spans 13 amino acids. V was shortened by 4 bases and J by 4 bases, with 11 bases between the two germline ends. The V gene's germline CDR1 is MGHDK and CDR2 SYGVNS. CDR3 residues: CASSGLARYEQYF. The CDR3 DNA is TGTGCCAGCAGTGGGCTAGCGAGGTACGAGCAGTACTTC.

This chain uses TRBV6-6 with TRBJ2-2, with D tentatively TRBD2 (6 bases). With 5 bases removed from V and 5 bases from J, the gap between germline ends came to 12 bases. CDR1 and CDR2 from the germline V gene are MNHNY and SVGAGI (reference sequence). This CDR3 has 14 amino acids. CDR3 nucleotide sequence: TGTGCCAGCAGTAGCACTGGGGGGACCGGGGAGCTGTTTTTT. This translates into CASSSTGGTGELFF.

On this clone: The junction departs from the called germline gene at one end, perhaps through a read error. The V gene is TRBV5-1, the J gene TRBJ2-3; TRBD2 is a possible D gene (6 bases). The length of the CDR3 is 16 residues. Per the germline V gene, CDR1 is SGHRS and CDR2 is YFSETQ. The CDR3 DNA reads TGCGCCAGCAGTTTGGGTCGCGGGAAAAGCACAGATACGCAGTATTTT. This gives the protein CASSLGRGKSTDTQYF.

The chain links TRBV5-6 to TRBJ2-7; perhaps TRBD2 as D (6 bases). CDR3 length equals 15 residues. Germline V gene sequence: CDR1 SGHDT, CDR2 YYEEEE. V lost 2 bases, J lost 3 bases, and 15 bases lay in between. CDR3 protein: CASSFLGMGGYEQYF. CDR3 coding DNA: TGTGCCAGCAGCTTCCTCGGGATGGGGGGCTACGAGCAGTACTTC.

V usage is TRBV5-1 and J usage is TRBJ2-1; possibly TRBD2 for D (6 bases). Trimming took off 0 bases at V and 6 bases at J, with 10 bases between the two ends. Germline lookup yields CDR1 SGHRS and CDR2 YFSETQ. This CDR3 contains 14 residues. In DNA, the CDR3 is TGCGCCAGCAGCTTGGAGGTTAGCGGCAATGAGCAGTTCTTC. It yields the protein CASSLEVSGNEQFF.

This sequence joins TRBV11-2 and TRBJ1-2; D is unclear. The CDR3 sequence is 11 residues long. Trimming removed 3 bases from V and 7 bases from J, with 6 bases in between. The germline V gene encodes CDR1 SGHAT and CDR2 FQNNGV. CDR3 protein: CASSFRSGYTF. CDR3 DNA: TGTGCCAGCAGCTTTCGGAGTGGCTACACCTTC.

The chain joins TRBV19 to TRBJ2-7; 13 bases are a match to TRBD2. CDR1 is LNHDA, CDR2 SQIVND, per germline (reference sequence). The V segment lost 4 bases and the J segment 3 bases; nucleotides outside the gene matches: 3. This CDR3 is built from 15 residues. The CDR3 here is CASSTGTSGNYEQYF. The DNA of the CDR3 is TGTGCCAGTAGTACCGGGACTAGCGGGAACTACGAGCAGTACTTC.

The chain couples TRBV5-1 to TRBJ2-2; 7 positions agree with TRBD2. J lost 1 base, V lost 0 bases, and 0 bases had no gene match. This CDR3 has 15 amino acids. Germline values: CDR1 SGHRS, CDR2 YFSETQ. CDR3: CASSLGTRNTGELFF. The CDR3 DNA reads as TGCGCCAGCAGCTTGGGGACTAGGAACACCGGGGAGCTGTTTTTT.

In nucleotides, the CDR3 is TGTGCCAGCAGTTGGGGACTAGCGGGTCAGGATACGCAGTATTTT. Amino acid sequence: CASSWGLAGQDTQYF. This chain joins TRBV2 and TRBJ2-3; 12 bases agree with TRBD2. The trim removed 5 bases at V and 6 bases at J, leaving 6 bases unmatched. Germline lookup yields CDR1 SNHLY and CDR2 FYNNEI. The CDR3 contains 15 residues.

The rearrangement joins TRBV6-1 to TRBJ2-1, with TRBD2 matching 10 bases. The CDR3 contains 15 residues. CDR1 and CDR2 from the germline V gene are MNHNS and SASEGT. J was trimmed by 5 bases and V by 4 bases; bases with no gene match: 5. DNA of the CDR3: TGTGCCAGCAGTGTGACTAGCGGGCGGAACAATGAGCAGTTCTTC. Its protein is CASSVTSGRNNEQFF.

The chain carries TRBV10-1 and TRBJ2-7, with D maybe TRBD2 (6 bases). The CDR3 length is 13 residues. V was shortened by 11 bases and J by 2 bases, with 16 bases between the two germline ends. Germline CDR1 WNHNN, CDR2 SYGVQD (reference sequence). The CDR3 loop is CAWGERPPYEQYF. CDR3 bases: TGCGCCTGGGGGGAAAGACCGCCCTACGAGCAGTACTTC.

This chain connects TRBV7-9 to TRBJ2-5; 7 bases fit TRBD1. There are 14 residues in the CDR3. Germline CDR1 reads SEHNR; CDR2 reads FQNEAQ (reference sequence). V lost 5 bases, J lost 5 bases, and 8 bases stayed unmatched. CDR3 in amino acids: CASSPDRVWETQYF. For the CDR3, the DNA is TGTGCCAGCAGCCCCGACAGGGTCTGGGAGACCCAGTACTTC.

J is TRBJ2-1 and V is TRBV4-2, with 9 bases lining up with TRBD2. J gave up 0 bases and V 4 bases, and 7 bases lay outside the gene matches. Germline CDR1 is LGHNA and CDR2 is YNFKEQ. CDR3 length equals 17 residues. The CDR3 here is CASSPPSSGNSYNEQFF. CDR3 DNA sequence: TGTGCCAGCAGCCCTCCGTCTAGCGGGAACTCCTACAATGAGCAGTTCTTC.

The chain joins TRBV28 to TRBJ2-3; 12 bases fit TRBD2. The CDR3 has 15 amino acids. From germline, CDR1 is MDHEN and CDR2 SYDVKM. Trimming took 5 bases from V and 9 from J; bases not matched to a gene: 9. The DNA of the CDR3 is TGTGCCAGCAGTGGGACTAGCGGGTCCTTAAGGACGCAGTATTTT. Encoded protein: CASSGTSGSLRTQYF.

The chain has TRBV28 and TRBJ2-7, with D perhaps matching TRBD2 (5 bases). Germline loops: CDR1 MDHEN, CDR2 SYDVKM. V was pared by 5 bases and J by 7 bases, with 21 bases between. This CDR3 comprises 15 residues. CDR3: CASSPSSGALAEQYF. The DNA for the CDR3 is TGTGCCAGCAGTCCCTCCAGCGGAGCCCTCGCGGAGCAGTACTTC.

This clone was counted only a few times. This chain's CDR3 is CASSRDRGPLNTEAFF. In DNA form, the CDR3 reads TGCGCCAGCAGCCGGGACAGGGGCCCATTGAACACTGAAGCTTTCTTT. The J gene is TRBJ1-1, the V gene TRBV5-1, with TRBD1 identical over 10 bases. The CDR3 is 16 amino acids. V lost 4 bases to trimming and J lost 0 bases; unmatched junction nucleotides: 6. Germline V gene data show CDR1 as SGHRS and CDR2 as YFSETQ.

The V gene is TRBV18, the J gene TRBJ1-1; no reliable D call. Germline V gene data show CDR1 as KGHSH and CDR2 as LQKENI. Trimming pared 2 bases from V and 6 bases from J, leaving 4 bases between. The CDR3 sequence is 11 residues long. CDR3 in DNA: TGTGCCAGCTCACCAGAGTCTGAAGCTTTCTTT. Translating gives CASSPESEAFF. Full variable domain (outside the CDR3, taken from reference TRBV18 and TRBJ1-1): NAGVMQNPRHLVRRRGQEARLRCSPMKGHSHVYWYRQLPEEGLKFMVYLQKENIIDESGMPKERFSAEFPKEGPSILRIQQVVRGDSAAYFCASSPESEAFFGQGTRLTVV.

CDR3 region: CASSLSSGSWEQYF. The CDR3 DNA is TGTGCCAGCAGCTTGTCCAGCGGGAGTTGGGAGCAGTACTTC. The chain carries TRBV7-3 and TRBJ2-7; TRBD2 matches 8 bases. CDR3 length: 14 residues. Unmatched junction bases numbered 8, after V lost 3 bases and J lost 7 bases. Germline CDR1 reads SGHTA; CDR2 reads FQGTGA.

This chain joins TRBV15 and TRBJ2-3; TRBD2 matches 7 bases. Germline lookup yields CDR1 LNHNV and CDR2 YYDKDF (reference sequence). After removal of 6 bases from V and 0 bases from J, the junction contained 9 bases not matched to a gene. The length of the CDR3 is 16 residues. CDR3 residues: CATRRWVSGSTDTQYF. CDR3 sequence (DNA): TGTGCCACCAGGAGGTGGGTTAGCGGGAGCACAGATACGCAGTATTTT.